Sequencing of this TCR beta chain was carried out in a study of T cell repertoires in cytomegalovirus infection. For the study at large: CMV epitopes that were recently identified and HLA-C-restricted were used alongside well-studied HLA-B-restricted ones.

Using its own MiXCR run on the reads, TCRdb lists one record per CDR3 protein. The table shows 900,000 to 950,000 distinct CDR3 sequences, with approximately 31% occurring only once. This CDR3 comprises 15 residues. Trimming at V came to 1 base and at J to 4 bases, leaving 4 bases not matched to a gene. Germline V gene data show CDR1 as SEHNR and CDR2 as FQNEAQ (reference sequence). Study-wide findings and caveats: HLA-C-restricted CMV clonotypes gave the most frequent clonotype in two of eight donors. Adding up the frequency of public TCR beta families identified people who carried CMV plus the relevant HLA.

The sample holds many counts of this clonotype. The target antigen is unknown. This sequence joins TRBV7-9 and TRBJ2-3; TRBD1 matches 8 bases. The sequences come from cultured CD8+ T cells from PBMCs, collected from culture after CMV antigen stimulation. The clonotype originates from a human donor in good health (CMV status not recorded). Some clones in this sample may be carry-over from other donors' samples. DNA of the CDR3: TGTGCCAGCAGCTTAGAGACAGGGGTGGCAGATACGCAGTATTTT. Residues: CASSLETGVADTQYF.